This T cell receptor beta chain was captured by sequencing in a study of T cells in Graves' hyperthyroidism and ophthalmopathy. Findings and limits, study-wide: Most thyroid-expanded clonotypes above 0.001 were also found in blood.

PBMCs were collected from a 10 ml volume of fresh peripheral blood. TCR beta CDR3 region amplification was performed from RNA transcripts. HTBI primers were employed in a first-round RT-PCR of the TCR CDR3. Using its own MiXCR run on the multiplex PCR reads, TCRdb lists one record per CDR3 protein. Of around 340,000 distinct CDR3 sequences in the sample, about 15% were seen once. There are many counts of this clonotype. Its target is unknown. Germline V CDR1 and CDR2: MNHEY, SMNVEV (reference sequence). Losses at the gene ends were 2 bases for V and 3 bases for J; bases not matched to a gene: 4. The CDR3 has 14 amino acids.

This clonotype originated in a woman aged 25 to 45 with Graves' hyperthyroidism that later progressed to Graves' ophthalmopathy. The sample taken for sequencing was blood. The chain is built from TRBV27 and TRBJ2-7; 7 nucleotides line up with TRBD1. The CDR3 coding sequence is TGTGCCAGCAGTTTACACACAGGGGACTACGAGCAGTACTTC. It specifies CASSLHTGDYEQYF.